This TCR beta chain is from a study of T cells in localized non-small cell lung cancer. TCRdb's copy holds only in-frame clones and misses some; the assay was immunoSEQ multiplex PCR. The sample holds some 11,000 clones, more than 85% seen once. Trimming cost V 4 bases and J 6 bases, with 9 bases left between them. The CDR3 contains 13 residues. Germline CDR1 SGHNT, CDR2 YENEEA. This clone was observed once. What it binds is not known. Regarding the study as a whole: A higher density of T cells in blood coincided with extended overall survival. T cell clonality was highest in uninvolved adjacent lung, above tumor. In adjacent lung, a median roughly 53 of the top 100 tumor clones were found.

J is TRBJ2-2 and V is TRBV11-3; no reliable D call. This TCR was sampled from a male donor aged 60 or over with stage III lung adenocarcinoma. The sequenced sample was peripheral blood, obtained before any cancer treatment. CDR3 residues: CASSSPVAGELFF. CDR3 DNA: TGTGCCAGCAGCTCCCCCGTCGCCGGGGAGCTGTTTTTT.